These 32 T cell receptor beta chains were all obtained from the same sample, sequenced in a study of blood T cell repertoires in COVID-19. Clones were sequenced by immunoSEQ multiplex PCR, and TCRdb holds only the in-frame ones, with some missing. The data hold 150,000 to 200,000 clones, with 85% to 90% observed a single time. Material: peripheral blood. The receptors here all came from a man aged 18-30 years with acute or convalescent COVID-19.

The chain combines TRBV9 with TRBJ2-2; 7 nucleotides match TRBD1. The CDR3 loop spans 16 amino acids. The ends lost 3 bases at V and 1 base at J; junction bases unmatched: 6. CDR1 is SGDLS and CDR2 is YYNGEE in the germline V gene. This chain's CDR3 is CASSGRGQLNTGELFF. CDR3 sequence (DNA): TGTGCCAGCAGCGGAAGGGGGCAGCTGAACACCGGGGAGCTGTTTTTT.

The sample holds one count of this clone. The chain is built from TRBV25-1 and TRBJ1-1; possibly TRBD1 for D (5 bases). V shed 7 bases and J shed 4 bases, with 22 bases lying between them. The CDR3 is 16 amino acids. The germline V gene has CDR1 MGHDK and CDR2 SYGVNS. The CDR3, as DNA: TGTGCCAGCAAAAGCCAAGGGAGGGGTGCGGGCACTGAAGCTTTCTTT. Encoded protein: CASKSQGRGAGTEAFF.

This sequence joins TRBV28 and TRBJ1-3, with D unclear. Germline V gives CDR1 MDHEN, CDR2 SYDVKM. The length of the CDR3 is 14 residues. Trimming stripped 7 bases from V and 0 bases from J, with 10 bases between. The CDR3 loop is CASKEEASGNTIYF. The DNA for the CDR3 is TGTGCCAGCAAAGAGGAGGCCTCTGGAAACACCATATATTTT.

This chain's CDR3 is CASSGPSAGPYNEQFF. CDR3 nucleotide sequence: TGTGCCAGCAGCGGCCCCTCAGCGGGTCCCTACAATGAGCAGTTCTTC. The gene calls are TRBV6-2 or TRBV6-3 and TRBJ2-1; a weak D match, TRBD2 (6 bases). Germline V gives CDR1 MNHEY, CDR2 SVGEGT. Trimming removed 6 bases from V and 2 bases from J, with 17 bases in between. CDR3 length equals 16 residues.

The gene calls are TRBV5-1 and TRBJ2-3; 10 bases align to TRBD2. CDR3 length: 16 residues. The V gene's germline CDR1 is SGHRS and CDR2 YFSETQ. V shed 1 base, J shed 2 bases, and the junction held 4 bases outside the gene matches. In DNA form, the CDR3 reads TGCGCCAGCAGCTTGTCAGCGGGGGGGCTCACAGATACGCAGTATTTT. It translates to CASSLSAGGLTDTQYF.

This clone was observed a handful of times. CDR3 nucleotides: TGCGCCAGCAGCCTGGGACAGGGTCTCGACGAGCAGTACTTC. It codes for CASSLGQGLDEQYF. The rearrangement links TRBV4-1 to TRBJ2-7, with TRBD1 identical over 9 bases. The CDR3 has 14 amino acids. Unmatched junction bases numbered 6, after V lost 4 bases and J lost 5 bases. Per the germline V gene, CDR1 is MGHRA and CDR2 is YSYEKL.

The CDR3 is CASSVDGSNYGGYTF. Written as DNA, the CDR3 is TGTGCCAGCAGTGTTGATGGGTCCAACTATGGGGGCTACACCTTC. The V call is TRBV2, the J call TRBJ1-2; the D is unclear. The CDR3 totals 15 residues. The ends were cut back, 4 bases at V and 8 bases at J, with 20 bases in the middle. Germline lookup yields CDR1 SNHLY and CDR2 FYNNEI.

The chain links TRBV5-1 to TRBJ2-5, with 11 positions matching TRBD2. Germline V CDR1 and CDR2: SGHRS, YFSETQ. CDR3 length equals 15 residues. The trim removed 0 bases at V and 4 bases at J, leaving 2 bases unmatched. Written as DNA, the CDR3 is TGCGCCAGCAGCTTGGTTAGCGGGGGGGTAGAGACCCAGTACTTC. Translation gives CASSLVSGGVETQYF.

This chain connects TRBV11-2 to TRBJ1-4, with 11 bases that match TRBD1. V shed 8 bases and J 8 bases; nucleotides not matched to a gene: 10. The CDR3 consists of 15 residues. Germline assignment: CDR1 SGHAT and CDR2 FQNNGV. CDR3 loop: CASRIPGQGGEKLFF. In DNA form, the CDR3 reads TGTGCCAGCCGCATCCCGGGACAGGGGGGAGAAAAACTGTTTTTT.

This clone was detected once. V and J are TRBV5-4 and TRBJ1-1, with D unclear. V was shortened by 2 bases and J by 1 base, with 9 bases between the two germline ends. The length of the CDR3 is 14 residues. Germline loops: CDR1 SGHNT, CDR2 YYREEE (reference sequence). The CDR3 spells CASSFEGGNTEAFF. The CDR3 bases are TGTGCCAGCAGCTTTGAGGGTGGGAACACTGAAGCTTTCTTT.

In its sample, this clone was seen a few times. The genes are TRBV29-1 and TRBJ2-7, with 8 positions matching TRBD1. In germline, CDR1 is SQVTM, CDR2 ANQGSEA. The CDR3 extends over 12 amino acids. Germline trimming cut 3 bases from V and 5 bases from J; bases unmatched to any gene: 3. In DNA form, the CDR3 reads TGCAGCGTTGATCCGGGACAGGACGAGCAGTACTTC. It encodes CSVDPGQDEQYF.

The chain carries TRBV19 and TRBJ1-5; tentatively, D is TRBD1 (5 bases). Germline V gene sequence: CDR1 LNHDA, CDR2 SQIVND (reference sequence). CDR3 size: 14 residues. V was clipped by 5 bases and J by 4 bases, with 12 bases between them. Here the CDR3 DNA reads TGTGCCAGTAGTTCCCGACAGATAAATCAGCCCCAGCATTTT. Its protein is CASSSRQINQPQHF.

The chain is built from TRBV6-5 and TRBJ1-2; D is ambiguous. The CDR3 has 13 amino acids. CDR1 is MNHEY and CDR2 is SVGAGI in the germline V gene. Trimming removed 1 base from V and 5 bases from J, with 8 bases in between. CDR3 amino acids: CASSYFGSYGYTF. The DNA of the CDR3 is TGTGCCAGCAGTTACTTCGGGAGTTATGGCTACACCTTC.

The V and J genes are TRBV28 and TRBJ2-7; D may be TRBD1 (6 bases). Trimming stripped 6 bases from V and 2 bases from J, with 14 bases between. The germline CDR1 and CDR2 sequences are MDHEN and SYDVKM. This CDR3 region has 14 residues. The CDR3 DNA reads TGTGCCAGCAGCAAAACAGGGTCTGCCTACGAGCAGTACGTC. Its protein product is CASSKTGSAYEQYV.

V gene TRBV11-2 combines with J gene TRBJ2-3, with TRBD2 matching 8 bases. Trimming cost V 1 base and J 6 bases; bases outside gene matches: 6. In germline, CDR1 is SGHAT, CDR2 FQNNGV. CDR3 size: 15 residues. The DNA for the CDR3 is TGTGCCAGCAGCTTAGCGGGGGGGCTTTCCGATACGCAGTATTTT. Its translation is CASSLAGGLSDTQYF.

This rearrangement joins TRBV7-8 to TRBJ2-3; 7 nucleotides line up with TRBD2. The CDR3 is 15 amino acids. The junction had 2 bases not matched to a gene; V was cut back by 1 base and J by 1 base. In germline, CDR1 is SGHVS, CDR2 FQNEAQ. CDR3 coding DNA: TGTGCCAGCAGCTTAGGAGCGGGGCGCACAGATACGCAGTATTTT. Amino acids: CASSLGAGRTDTQYF.

The chain is built from TRBV19 and TRBJ1-2, with TRBD1 identical over 8 bases. CDR1 is LNHDA, CDR2 SQIVND, per germline (reference sequence). Unmatched junction bases numbered 5, after V lost 2 bases and J lost 6 bases. This CDR3 has 14 amino acids. The CDR3 loop is CASSIRQGRHGYTF. The CDR3, as DNA: TGTGCCAGTAGTATAAGACAGGGGAGACATGGCTACACCTTC.

The CDR3 DNA reads as TGTGCCGGAACCTCGGCTAGCGGGGATGAGCAGTTCTTC. Protein product: CAGTSASGDEQFF. The V gene is TRBV7-9, the J gene TRBJ2-1; 9 positions match TRBD2. V dropped 11 bases and J dropped 8; count of bases not matched to a gene: 10. CDR1 and CDR2 from the germline V gene are SEHNR and FQNEAQ (reference sequence). CDR3 size: 13 residues.

V gene TRBV5-1 combines with J gene TRBJ2-2; D gene unclear. V gave up 4 bases and J gave up 7 bases, with 11 bases separating them. The CDR3 extends over 13 amino acids. Germline-derived CDR1 and CDR2 are SGHRS and YFSETQ. Written as DNA, the CDR3 is TGCGCCAGCAGCCCGTTTGGAGTCGGGGAGCTGTTTTTT. Encoded protein: CASSPFGVGELFF.

V is TRBV10-2 and J is TRBJ2-7, with a possible D match to TRBD2 (5 bases). CDR3 length: 14 amino acids. Germline-derived CDR1 and CDR2 are WSHSY and SAAADI. Between the trimmed V and J ends, which lost 8 bases and 3 bases, there was a span of 17 bases. This chain's CDR3 is CASGRDSGIYEQYV. CDR3 in DNA: TGCGCCAGCGGACGGGATTCGGGAATCTACGAGCAGTACGTC.

DNA of the CDR3: TGTGCCAGCAGTCAGGGGACAGGGATTAGCAATCAGCCCCAGCATTTT. Protein product: CASSQGTGISNQPQHF. The chain links TRBV6-6 to TRBJ1-5; the match to TRBD1 covers 9 bases. J was trimmed by 0 bases and V by 5 bases; bases with no gene match: 5. The CDR3 is 16 amino acids. The germline V gene has CDR1 MNHNY and CDR2 SVGAGI (reference sequence).

The V gene is TRBV5-1, the J gene TRBJ2-1, with 7 bases aligning to TRBD1. The CDR3 is made up of 13 amino acids. The ends lost 4 bases at V and 7 bases at J; junction bases unmatched: 5. Germline V CDR1 and CDR2: SGHRS, YFSETQ. CDR3 sequence (DNA): TGCGCCAGCAGCATGGACAGGCGGAATGAGCAGTTCTTC. Translating it yields CASSMDRRNEQFF.

The V and J genes are TRBV5-1 and TRBJ2-2; TRBD1 is a possible D gene (5 bases). This CDR3 has 15 residues. V gave up 0 bases and J gave up 4 bases, with 10 bases separating them. The germline V gene encodes CDR1 SGHRS and CDR2 YFSETQ. The CDR3 nucleotides are TGCGCCAGCAGCTTGGGTAGGGGTAGCACCGGGGAGCTGTTTTTT. Translating gives CASSLGRGSTGELFF.

The chain carries TRBV19 and TRBJ2-4, with D tentatively TRBD2 (6 bases). This CDR3 is built from 16 residues. V gave up 4 bases and J gave up 0 bases, with 13 bases separating them. In germline, CDR1 is LNHDA, CDR2 SQIVND (reference sequence). The CDR3 nucleotides are TGTGCCAGTAGTACGGAGGGTACCTTAGCCAAAAACATTCAGTACTTC. Its protein product is CASSTEGTLAKNIQYF.

This rearrangement joins TRBV6-5 to TRBJ2-7; D unresolved. In germline, CDR1 is MNHEY, CDR2 SVGAGI. The V end was cut by 7 bases, the J end by 3 bases, with 7 bases between. This CDR3 comprises 11 residues. CDR3 sequence reads: CASIQVYEQYF. DNA for the CDR3: TGTGCCAGCATCCAGGTCTACGAGCAGTACTTC.

This clone occurred once. The genes are TRBV12-5 and TRBJ2-1; TRBD1 matches at 7 bases. With 5 bases clipped from V and 6 bases from J, the junction kept 19 bases outside the gene matches. The CDR3 spans 18 residues. CDR1 is LGHNT, CDR2 FRNRAP, per germline. This CDR3 reads CASGPGGQGVLAGNEQFF. The DNA for the CDR3 is TGTGCTAGTGGTCCAGGGGGACAAGGGGTTCTAGCAGGCAATGAGCAGTTCTTC.

The J gene is TRBJ2-5, the V gene TRBV15; TRBD1 aligns across 8 bases. The germline gives CDR1 LNHNV, CDR2 YYDKDF (reference sequence). V lost 5 bases, J lost 4 bases, and 9 bases stayed unmatched. The CDR3 has 15 residues. CDR3 bases: TGTGCCACCAGCCTGGCCCCAGGGGGCGGAGAGACCCAGTACTTC. Translating gives CATSLAPGGGETQYF.

V gene TRBV9 combines with J gene TRBJ1-1; D is undetermined. Germline CDR1 reads SGDLS; CDR2 reads YYNGEE. Trimming cost V 0 bases and J 5 bases, with 11 bases left between them. This CDR3 is 14 amino acids long. The CDR3 protein is CASSVDSSLTEAFF. CDR3 bases: TGTGCCAGCAGCGTAGACTCGAGTTTGACTGAAGCTTTCTTT.

This clone was seen a few times. This sequence joins TRBV24-1 and TRBJ1-3; the match to TRBD1 covers 9 bases. The CDR3 contains 14 residues. V lost 3 bases and J lost 8; bases outside the gene matches: 4. In germline, CDR1 is KGHDR, CDR2 SFDVKD. DNA of the CDR3: TGTGCCACCAGTGATACAGACAGGGGGGACACCATATATTTT. It yields the protein CATSDTDRGDTIYF.

In its sample, this clone was seen once. J is TRBJ2-5 and V is TRBV6-6; tentative D call: TRBD1 (6 bases). Germline V CDR1 and CDR2: MNHNY, SVGAGI (reference sequence). With 4 bases removed from V and 1 base from J, the gap between germline ends came to 13 bases. The CDR3 is 15 amino acids. CDR3 in DNA: TGTGCCAGCAGTTCATCGACAGGAATCCAAGAGACCCAGTACTTC. Encoded protein: CASSSSTGIQETQYF.

CDR3 sequence reads: CASSLGGPNQPQHF. DNA for the CDR3: TGTGCCAGCAGCTTAGGAGGGCCCAATCAGCCCCAGCATTTT. The chain recombines TRBV11-2 with TRBJ1-5; D unclear. The CDR3 consists of 14 residues. Germline V lookup: CDR1 SGHAT, CDR2 FQNNGV. V lost 1 base and J lost 3, with 7 bases in between.

The chain carries TRBV9 and TRBJ1-3; 7 bases fit TRBD1. This CDR3 is built from 16 residues. Germline assignment: CDR1 SGDLS and CDR2 YYNGEE. V shed 0 bases, J shed 2 bases, and the junction held 5 bases outside the gene matches. The CDR3 protein is CASSVVEGATGNTIYF. The CDR3 region has the DNA TGTGCCAGCAGCGTAGTTGAGGGGGCAACTGGAAACACCATATATTTT.